The 9 T cell receptor beta chains presented below share a single source sample, sequenced in a study of cytomegalovirus exposure and HLA in healthy donors. Primers: 60 Vbeta forward and 13 Jbeta reverse. Profiled with immunoSEQ multiplex PCR; TCRdb holds only in-frame clones, not every one. The sample holds 160,000 or so clones; approximately 84% are singletons and the top ten take around 1%. Input material: PBMCs. These receptors were obtained from a young man in good health and CMV-seronegative.

This clone turned up a few times. V and J are TRBV7-9 and TRBJ2-1; TRBD1 might be the D (6 bases). The CDR3 extends over 15 amino acids. The germline V gene encodes CDR1 SEHNR and CDR2 FQNEAQ (reference sequence). The germline V and J ends were trimmed by 1 base and 4 bases, with 11 bases remaining between them. The CDR3 loop is CASSLVTGSYNEQFF. For the CDR3, the DNA is TGTGCCAGCAGCTTAGTAACAGGGTCTTACAATGAGCAGTTCTTC.

V usage is TRBV4-3 and J usage is TRBJ2-1, with TRBD2 matching 12 bases. The J segment lost 13 bases and the V segment lost 0 bases, leaving 7 bases of the junction unmatched. The CDR3 runs 15 residues. CDR1 LGHNA and CDR2 YSLEER come from the germline V gene. The CDR3 loop is CASSQEIGLAGLQFF. The CDR3 region has the DNA TGCGCCAGCAGCCAAGAAATCGGACTAGCGGGACTCCAGTTCTTC.

V and J are TRBV19 and TRBJ1-1, with TRBD1 as a possible D gene (5 bases). The CDR3 extends over 13 amino acids. Between the trimmed V and J ends, which lost 7 bases and 10 bases, there was a span of 19 bases. The germline V gene has CDR1 LNHDA and CDR2 SQIVND (reference sequence). The CDR3 loop reads CASTPGSAVGAFF. CDR3 sequence (DNA): TGTGCCAGTACCCCAGGGTCGGCCGTGGGAGCTTTCTTT.

This clone came up a few times. The chain employs TRBV27 and TRBJ1-5; a possible D gene is TRBD1 (5 bases). The ends were cut back, 4 bases at V and 1 base at J, with 14 bases in the middle. The CDR3 runs to 16 residues. Germline loops: CDR1 MNHEY, CDR2 SMNVEV (reference sequence). Written as DNA, the CDR3 is TGTGCCAGCAGTTCCGCAGTAGGGGTCAGCAATCAGCCCCAGCATTTT. It is translated as CASSSAVGVSNQPQHF.

The gene calls are TRBV10-3 and TRBJ2-1, with no clear D. V shed 0 bases and J shed 10 bases, with 10 bases lying between them. CDR1 ENHRY and CDR2 SYGVKD come from the germline V gene. The CDR3 sequence is 13 residues long. The CDR3 loop is CAISESQALEQFF. As DNA, the CDR3 is TGTGCCATCAGTGAGTCGCAGGCATTGGAGCAGTTCTTC.

The J gene is TRBJ2-1, the V gene TRBV30; 9 positions match TRBD2. There are 16 residues in the CDR3. Germline V gene data show CDR1 as GTSNPN and CDR2 as SVGIG (reference sequence). J lost 2 bases, V lost 5 bases, and 10 bases had no gene match. The CDR3 region is CAWAHRASGTYNEQFF. In nucleotides, the CDR3 is TGTGCCTGGGCCCATAGGGCTAGCGGGACCTACAATGAGCAGTTCTTC. The full variable domain, in which reference TRBV30 and TRBJ2-1 provide the parts outside the CDR3, is SQTIHQWPATLVQPVGSPLSLECTVEGTSNPNLYWYRQAAGRGLQLLFYSVGIGQISSEVPQNLSASRPQDRQFILSSKKLLLSDSGFYLCAWAHRASGTYNEQFFGPGTRLTVL.

V and J are TRBV6-5 and TRBJ2-7; the D gene is possibly TRBD1 (5 bases). From germline, CDR1 is MNHEY and CDR2 SVGAGI. Trimming cost V 0 bases and J 3 bases, with 9 bases left between them. The CDR3 sequence is 14 residues long. In nucleotides, the CDR3 is TGTGCCAGCAGTTACTCGACAGAGAGCTACGAGCAGTACTTC. It yields the protein CASSYSTESYEQYF.

V usage is TRBV7-9 and J usage is TRBJ2-1, with a weak D call TRBD2 (6 bases). This CDR3 region has 19 residues. Germline-derived CDR1 and CDR2 are SEHNR and FQNEAQ (reference sequence). The germline V and J ends were trimmed by 1 base and 3 bases, with 22 bases remaining between them. In nucleotides, the CDR3 is TGTGCCAGCAGCTTAGACGGTTTGCGAGGCGGGATCATCTACAATGAGCAGTTCTTC. Encoded protein: CASSLDGLRGGIIYNEQFF.

V and J are TRBV9 and TRBJ1-1; maybe TRBD1 (6 bases). Germline lookup yields CDR1 SGDLS and CDR2 YYNGEE. The V gene lost 1 base and the J gene lost 0 bases, with 10 bases spanning the gap. The CDR3 contains 15 residues. CDR3 amino acids: CASSVMGDMNTEAFF. The DNA of the CDR3 is TGTGCCAGCAGCGTAATGGGGGACATGAACACTGAAGCTTTCTTT.